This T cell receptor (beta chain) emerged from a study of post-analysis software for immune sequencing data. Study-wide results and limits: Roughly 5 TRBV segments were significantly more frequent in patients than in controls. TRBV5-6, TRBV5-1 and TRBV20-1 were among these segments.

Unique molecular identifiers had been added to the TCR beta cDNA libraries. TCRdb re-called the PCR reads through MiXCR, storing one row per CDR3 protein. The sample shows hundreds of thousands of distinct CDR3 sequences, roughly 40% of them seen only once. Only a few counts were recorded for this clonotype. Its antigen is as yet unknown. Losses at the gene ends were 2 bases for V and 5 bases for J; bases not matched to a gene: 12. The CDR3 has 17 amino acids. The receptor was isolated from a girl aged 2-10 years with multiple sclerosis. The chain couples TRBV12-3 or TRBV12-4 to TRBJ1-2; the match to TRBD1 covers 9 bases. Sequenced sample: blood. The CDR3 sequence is CASSLLLTGTGLYGYTF. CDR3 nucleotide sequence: TGTGCCAGCAGTTTACTCCTAACCGGGACAGGGTTGTATGGCTACACCTTC.